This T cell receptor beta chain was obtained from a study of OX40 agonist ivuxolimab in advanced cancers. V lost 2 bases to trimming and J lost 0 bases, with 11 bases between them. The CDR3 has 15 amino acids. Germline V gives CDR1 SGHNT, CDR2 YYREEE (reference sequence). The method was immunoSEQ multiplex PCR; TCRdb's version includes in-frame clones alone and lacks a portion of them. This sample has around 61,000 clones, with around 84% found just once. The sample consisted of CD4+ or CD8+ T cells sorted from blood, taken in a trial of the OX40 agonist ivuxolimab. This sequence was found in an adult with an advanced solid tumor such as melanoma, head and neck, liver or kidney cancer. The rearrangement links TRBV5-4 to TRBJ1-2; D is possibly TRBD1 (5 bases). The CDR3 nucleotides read TGTGCCAGCAGCTTCCCGGGGGAAGCTAACTATGGCTACACCTTC. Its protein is CASSFPGEANYGYTF.